This TCR beta chain was sequenced in a study of cytomegalovirus exposure and HLA in healthy donors. Study observations and caveats: Equally common other TCR beta chains were less clonally expanded than HLA-associated ones, a later analysis found.

As for this clone: The antigen is unknown.

PCR was performed using 60 Vbeta and 13 Jbeta primers. Here immunoSEQ multiplex PCR was the method, and the copy in TCRdb shows in-frame clones only, minus some. The sample comprises about 120,000 clones, more than 65% of which are singletons, and approximately 11% rests with the top ten. The CDR3 is 15 amino acids. The germline V gene encodes CDR1 SGHRS and CDR2 YFSETQ. Deletions cut 4 bases from V and 3 bases from J, with 16 bases between. This receptor was taken from a man aged 40-49 years in good health and CMV-seropositive. The chain joins TRBV5-1 to TRBJ1-2, with no clear D. Material for sequencing was PBMCs. The chain's CDR3 is CASSTEDGLDYGYTF. The CDR3 DNA reads as TGCGCCAGCAGCACCGAGGATGGTTTAGACTATGGCTACACCTTC.